This T cell receptor beta chain was found in a study of blood T cell repertoires in COVID-19. Per the original methods: Nucleated cell counts were estimated from reference gene primer amplification. TCRdb keeps only in-frame clones here, not all; method: immunoSEQ multiplex PCR. The D gene and trimming were derived from the DNA, and the V and J assignments and clone size from that table. Of 130,000 to 150,000 clones detected, around 84% appear once; the ten largest clones hold less than 6%. The germline V and J ends were trimmed by 7 bases and 4 bases, with 19 bases remaining between them. CDR1 and CDR2 (germline): MGHDK, SYGVNS. This CDR3 is built from 15 residues. Clinical histories supplied by participants themselves formed the basis of cohort assignment. Those designated as exposed participants met a COVID-19 case within 2 weeks before study entry. In its sample, this clone was seen once.

The sequenced sample was PBMCs or T cells enriched from blood (not recorded which). The sequence was obtained from a woman in her forties or fifties who had been exposed to COVID-19. V is TRBV25-1 and J is TRBJ1-2, with a possible D match to TRBD1 (6 bases). The DNA for the CDR3 is TGTGCCAGCATGGGGTCCCCCGACAGGACCTATGGCTACACCTTC. This codes for CASMGSPDRTYGYTF.